This T cell receptor (beta chain) was profiled in a study of blood T cell repertoires in COVID-19. Method: immunoSEQ multiplex PCR; TCRdb's copy keeps in-frame clones and lacks some. The data hold under 150,000 clones, with over 75% observed a single time. The CDR3 spans 15 residues. Germline V CDR1 and CDR2: MNHEY, SVGAGI. V lost 8 bases to trimming and J lost 10 bases; unmatched junction nucleotides: 10. This clonotype was obtained from a man over 45 with acute or convalescent COVID-19. Sequencing input: peripheral blood. The gene calls are TRBV6-5 and TRBJ2-1; 14 bases map to TRBD2. CDR3 sequence: CASGGLAGGWVEQFF. CDR3 nucleotide sequence: TGTGCCAGCGGCGGACTAGCGGGAGGTTGGGTGGAGCAGTTCTTC.